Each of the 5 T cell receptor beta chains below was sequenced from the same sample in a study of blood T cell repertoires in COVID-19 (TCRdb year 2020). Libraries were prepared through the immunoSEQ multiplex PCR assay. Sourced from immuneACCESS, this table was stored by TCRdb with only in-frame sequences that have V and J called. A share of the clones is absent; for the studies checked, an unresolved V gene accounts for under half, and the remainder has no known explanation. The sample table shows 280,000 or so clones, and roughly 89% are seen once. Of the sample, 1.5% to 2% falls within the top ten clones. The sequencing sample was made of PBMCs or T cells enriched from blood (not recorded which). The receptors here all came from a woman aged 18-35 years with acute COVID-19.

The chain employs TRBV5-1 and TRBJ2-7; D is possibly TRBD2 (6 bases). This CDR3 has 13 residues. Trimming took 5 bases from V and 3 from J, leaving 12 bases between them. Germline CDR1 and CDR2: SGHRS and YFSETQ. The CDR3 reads CASSGGSSYEQYF. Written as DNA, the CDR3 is TGCGCCAGCAGTGGGGGGTCCAGCTACGAGCAGTACTTC.

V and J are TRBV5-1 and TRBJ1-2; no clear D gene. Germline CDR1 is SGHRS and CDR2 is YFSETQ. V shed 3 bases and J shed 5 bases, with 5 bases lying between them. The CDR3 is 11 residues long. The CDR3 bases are TGCGCCAGCAGCTCAACTTATGGCTACACCTTC. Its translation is CASSSTYGYTF.

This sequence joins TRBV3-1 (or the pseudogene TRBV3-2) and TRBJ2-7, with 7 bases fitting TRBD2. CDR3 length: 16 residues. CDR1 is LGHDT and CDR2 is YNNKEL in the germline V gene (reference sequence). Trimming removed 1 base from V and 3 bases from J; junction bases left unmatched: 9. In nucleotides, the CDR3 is TGTGCCAGCAGCCAAGGCTTCGCCGGGACTATCTACGAGCAGTACTTC. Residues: CASSQGFAGTIYEQYF.

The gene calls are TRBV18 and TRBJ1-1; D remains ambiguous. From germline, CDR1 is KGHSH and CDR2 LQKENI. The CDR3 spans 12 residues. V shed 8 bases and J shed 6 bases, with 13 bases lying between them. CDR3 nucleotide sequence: TGTGCCAGCACAGAACAGAGGGCTGAAGCTTTCTTT. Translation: CASTEQRAEAFF.

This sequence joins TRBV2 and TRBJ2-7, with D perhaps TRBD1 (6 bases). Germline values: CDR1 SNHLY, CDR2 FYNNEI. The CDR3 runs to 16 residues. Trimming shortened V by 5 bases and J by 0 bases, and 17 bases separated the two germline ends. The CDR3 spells CASSRGQFSSSYEQYF. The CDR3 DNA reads TGTGCCAGCAGTAGAGGACAGTTCTCGAGCTCCTACGAGCAGTACTTC.